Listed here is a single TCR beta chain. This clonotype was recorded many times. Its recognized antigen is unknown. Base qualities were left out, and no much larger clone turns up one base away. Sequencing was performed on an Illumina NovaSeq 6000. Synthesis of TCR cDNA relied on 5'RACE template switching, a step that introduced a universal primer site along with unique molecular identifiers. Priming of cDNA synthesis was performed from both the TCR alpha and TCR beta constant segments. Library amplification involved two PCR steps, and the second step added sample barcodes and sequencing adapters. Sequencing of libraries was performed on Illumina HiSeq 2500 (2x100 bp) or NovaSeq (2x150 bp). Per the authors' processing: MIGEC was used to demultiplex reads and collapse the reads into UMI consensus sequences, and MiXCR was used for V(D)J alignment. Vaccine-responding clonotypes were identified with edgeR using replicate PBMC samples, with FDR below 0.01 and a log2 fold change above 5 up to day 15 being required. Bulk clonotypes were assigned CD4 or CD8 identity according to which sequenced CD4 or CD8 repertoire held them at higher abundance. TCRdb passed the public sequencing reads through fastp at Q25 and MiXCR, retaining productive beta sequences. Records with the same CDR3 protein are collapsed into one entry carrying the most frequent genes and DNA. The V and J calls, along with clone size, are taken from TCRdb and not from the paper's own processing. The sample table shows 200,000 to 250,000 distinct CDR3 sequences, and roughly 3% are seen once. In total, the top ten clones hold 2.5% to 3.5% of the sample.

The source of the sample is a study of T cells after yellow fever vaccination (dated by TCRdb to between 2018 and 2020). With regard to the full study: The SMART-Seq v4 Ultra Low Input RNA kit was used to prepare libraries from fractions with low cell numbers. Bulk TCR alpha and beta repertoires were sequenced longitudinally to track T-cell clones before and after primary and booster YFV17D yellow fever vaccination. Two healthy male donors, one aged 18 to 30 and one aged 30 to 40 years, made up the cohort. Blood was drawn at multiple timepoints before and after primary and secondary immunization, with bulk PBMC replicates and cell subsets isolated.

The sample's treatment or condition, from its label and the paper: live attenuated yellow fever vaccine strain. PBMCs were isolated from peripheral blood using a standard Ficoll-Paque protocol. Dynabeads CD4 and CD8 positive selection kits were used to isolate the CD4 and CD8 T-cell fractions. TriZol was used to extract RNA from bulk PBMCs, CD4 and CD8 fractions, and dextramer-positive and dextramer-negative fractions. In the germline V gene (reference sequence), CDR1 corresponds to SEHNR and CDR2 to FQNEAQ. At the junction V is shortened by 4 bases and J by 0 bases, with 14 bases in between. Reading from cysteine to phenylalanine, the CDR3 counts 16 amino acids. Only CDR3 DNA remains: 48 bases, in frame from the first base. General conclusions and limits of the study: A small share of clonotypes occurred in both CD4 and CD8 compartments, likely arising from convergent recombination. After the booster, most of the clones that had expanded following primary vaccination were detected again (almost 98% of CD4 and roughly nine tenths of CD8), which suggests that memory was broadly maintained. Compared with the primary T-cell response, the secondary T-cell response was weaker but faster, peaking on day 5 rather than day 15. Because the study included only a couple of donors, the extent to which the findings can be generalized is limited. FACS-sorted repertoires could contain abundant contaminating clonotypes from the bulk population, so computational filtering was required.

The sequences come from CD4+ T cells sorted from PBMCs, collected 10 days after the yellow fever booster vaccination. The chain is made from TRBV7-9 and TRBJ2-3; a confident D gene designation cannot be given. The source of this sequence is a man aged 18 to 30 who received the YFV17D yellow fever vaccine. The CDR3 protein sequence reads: CASSSHLLASTDTQYF. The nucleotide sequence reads TGTGCCAGCAGCTCCCACCTTCTGGCTAGCACAGATACGCAGTATTTT.